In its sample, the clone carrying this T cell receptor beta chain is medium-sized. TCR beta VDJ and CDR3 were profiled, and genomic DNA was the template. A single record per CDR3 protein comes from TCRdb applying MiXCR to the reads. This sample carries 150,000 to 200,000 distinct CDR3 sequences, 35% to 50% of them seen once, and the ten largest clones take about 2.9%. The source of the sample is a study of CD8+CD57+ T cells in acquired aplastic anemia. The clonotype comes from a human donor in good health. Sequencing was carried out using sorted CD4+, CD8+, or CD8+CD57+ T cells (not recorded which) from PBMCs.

CDR3 protein: CASSIGQGYETQYF. In DNA, the CDR3 is TGTGCCAGTAGTATAGGTCAGGGTTATGAGACCCAGTACTTC. This sequence joins TRBV19 and TRBJ2-5; tentatively, D is TRBD1 (5 bases). From germline, CDR1 is LNHDA and CDR2 SQIVND (reference sequence). The V end lost 1 base, the J end lost 5 bases, and 11 bases lay between the germline ends. The CDR3 spans 14 residues.